This is a list of T cell receptor beta chains from one sample in a study of Graves' ophthalmopathy and Graves' hyperthyroidism. TCRdb fed the multiplex PCR reads into MiXCR, producing one record per CDR3 protein. The table has a few hundred thousand distinct CDR3 sequences, under 25% seen once. Sequencing input: peripheral blood. All receptors come from a woman in her fifties or sixties with Graves' ophthalmopathy. Both conserved end residues are part of each CDR3. D genes are given only for firm matches. Some rows mark clone size as missing; the rest say once, few, many or name a class of expanded clone.

J gene | V gene | clone size | D gene | CDR3 protein | CDR3 DNA
TRBJ2-4 | TRBV18 | - | TRBD2 | CASSNSGLAKNIQYF | TGTGCCAGCTCAAATAGCGGGTTGGCCAAAAACATTCAGTACTTC
TRBJ1-5 | TRBV29-1 | many | - | CSVGFDRYSNQPLHF | TGCAGCGTTGGTTTCGACAGATATAGCAATCAGCCCCTGCATTTT
TRBJ2-7 | TRBV27 | - | - | CASSWGGGGYEQYF | TGTGCCAGCAGTTGGGGAGGGGGCGGTTACGAGCAGTACTTC
TRBJ2-5 | TRBV7-8 | - | TRBD2 | CASSLAQLAGGVETQYF | TGTGCCAGCAGCTTAGCGCAGTTAGCGGGGGGCGTAGAGACCCAGTACTTC
TRBJ1-5 | TRBV28 | many | - | CASSLWERGQPQHF | TGTGCCAGCAGTTTATGGGAGAGGGGTCAGCCCCAGCATTTT
TRBJ2-7 | TRBV30 | few | TRBD1 | CAWVKTGVDEQYF | TGTGCCTGGGTTAAAACAGGGGTCGACGAGCAGTACTTC
TRBJ1-1 | TRBV2 | - | - | CASSEAAGAFF | TGTGCCAGCAGTGAGGCGGCAGGAGCTTTCTTT
TRBJ2-2 | TRBV5-1 | many | - | CASSLVSNTGELFF | TGCGCCAGCAGCCTCGTTTCAAACACCGGGGAGCTGTTTTTT
TRBJ1-1 | TRBV27 | - | TRBD1 | CASRTGFAEAFF | TGTGCCAGCAGGACAGGGTTCGCTGAAGCTTTCTTT
TRBJ1-5 | TRBV29-1 | many | - | CSVGGTGTASNQPQHF | TGCAGCGTTGGAGGTACCGGGACCGCGAGCAATCAGCCCCAGCATTTT
TRBJ2-3 | TRBV12-3/TRBV12-4 | many | - | CASSLFSGDTQYF | TGTGCCAGCAGTTTGTTTAGCGGAGATACGCAGTATTTT
TRBJ1-6 | TRBV7-9 | many | - | CASSQTRDSPLHF | TGTGCCAGCAGCCAAACAAGGGATTCACCCCTCCACTTT
TRBJ1-6 | TRBV12-3/TRBV12-4 | many | - | CASSLDSPLHF | TGTGCCAGCAGTTTAGATTCACCCCTCCACTTT
TRBJ2-7 | TRBV28 | many | - | CASSLPGGANEQYF | TGTGCCAGCAGTCTTCCAGGGGGGGCGAACGAGCAGTACTTC
TRBJ2-7 | TRBV14 | many | - | CASSQVRDGEQYF | TGTGCCAGCAGCCAAGTGCGGGACGGAGAGCAGTACTTC
TRBJ1-3 | TRBV5-1 | many | - | CASSLDGGGPGNTIYF | TGCGCCAGCAGCTTGGACGGCGGGGGCCCTGGAAACACCATATATTTT
TRBJ2-2 | TRBV25-1 | many | - | CASSEHIITGELFF | TGTGCCAGCAGTGAACACATCATAACCGGGGAGCTGTTTTTT
TRBJ2-7 | TRBV4-1 | many | - | CASSQVTKSSYEQYF | TGCGCCAGCAGCCAAGTGACCAAGAGCTCCTACGAGCAGTACTTC
TRBJ1-1 | TRBV7-8 | many | - | CASSLVKGFFPMNTEAFF | TGTGCCAGCAGCTTAGTTAAAGGGTTTTTTCCGATGAACACTGAAGCTTTCTTT
TRBJ2-7 | TRBV2 | many | TRBD2 | CASGWGTSGIYEQYF | TGTGCCAGCGGGTGGGGGACTAGCGGGATTTACGAGCAGTACTTC
TRBJ2-5 | TRBV20-1 | many | - | CSARTNQETQYF | TGCAGTGCTAGGACTAACCAAGAGACCCAGTACTTC
TRBJ2-2 | TRBV20-1 | many | - | CSARGETGELFF | TGCAGTGCTAGGGGGGAGACCGGGGAGCTGTTTTTT
TRBJ1-1 | TRBV12-5 | many | - | CASGGGWNTEAFF | TGTGCTAGTGGTGGGGGGTGGAACACTGAAGCTTTCTTT
TRBJ1-5 | TRBV6-2/TRBV6-3 | - | TRBD1 | CASSKGTQGDTGQPQHF | TGTGCCAGCAGCAAGGGGACGCAGGGGGATACGGGACAGCCCCAGCATTTT
TRBJ1-6 | TRBV28 | once | - | CASSLVGAGKGDSPLHF | TGTGCCAGCAGTTTAGTAGGTGCAGGGAAAGGGGATTCACCCCTCCACTTT
TRBJ2-3 | TRBV5-1 | few | - | CASSTLGFTDTQYF | TGCGCCAGCAGCACGCTCGGATTCACAGATACGCAGTATTTT
TRBJ2-7 | TRBV24-1 | many | TRBD1 | CATSVGTGGADEQYF | TGTGCCACCAGTGTAGGGACAGGGGGAGCGGACGAGCAGTACTTC
TRBJ1-3 | TRBV3-1 | many | - | CASSQDTPRFSGNTIYF | TGTGCCAGCAGCCAAGATACCCCCCGATTTTCTGGAAACACCATATATTTT
TRBJ2-2 | TRBV6-1 | many | - | CASSDFGGSGTGELFF | TGTGCCAGCAGTGATTTCGGAGGGTCGGGGACCGGGGAGCTGTTTTTT
TRBJ2-7 | TRBV19 | once | - | CASRTKGGSYEQYF | TGTGCCAGTAGAACCAAGGGGGGCTCCTACGAGCAGTACTTC
TRBJ2-3 | TRBV19 | few | - | CASSTIEGTDTQYF | TGTGCCAGTAGTACTATAGAGGGGACAGATACGCAGTATTTT
TRBJ2-5 | TRBV2 | many | - | CASRRTDLQETQYF | TGTGCCAGCAGGCGGACAGACCTCCAAGAGACCCAGTACTTC
TRBJ2-7 | TRBV4-1 | many | TRBD2 | CASSPGTSGSFHYEQYF | TGCGCCAGCAGCCCAGGGACTAGCGGGAGTTTTCACTACGAGCAGTACTTC
TRBJ1-5 | TRBV19 | - | - | CASSIDQGVWNSNQPQHF | TGTGCCAGTAGTATAGATCAAGGGGTTTGGAATAGTAATCAGCCCCAGCATTTT
TRBJ1-6 | TRBV9 | - | - | CASSVAAAYNSPLHF | TGTGCCAGCAGCGTTGCAGCCGCCTATAATTCACCCCTCCACTTT
TRBJ2-5 | TRBV6-1 | - | TRBD1 | CASRRGQGFGTQYF | TGTGCCAGCAGGCGCGGACAGGGATTCGGGACCCAGTACTTC
TRBJ2-4 | TRBV3-1 | few | - | CASSTPGGKNIQYF | TGTGCCAGCAGCACCCCGGGCGGGAAAAACATTCAGTACTTC
TRBJ1-5 | TRBV6-5 | - | - | CASSYSRASNQPQHF | TGTGCCAGCAGTTACTCTCGGGCTAGCAATCAGCCCCAGCATTTT
TRBJ2-5 | TRBV12-3/TRBV12-4 | many | TRBD2 | CASNALAGGSPETQYF | TGTGCCAGCAACGCCCTAGCGGGAGGCTCACCAGAGACCCAGTACTTC
TRBJ1-6 | TRBV10-3 | - | TRBD1 | CAISETGTGVYNSPLHF | TGTGCCATCAGTGAAACCGGGACAGGTGTCTATAATTCACCCCTCCACTTT
TRBJ2-2 | TRBV6-2/TRBV6-3 | - | - | CASRNTGTAGELFF | TGTGCCAGCAGGAATACAGGGACTGCCGGGGAGCTGTTTTTT
TRBJ2-7 | TRBV28 | many | TRBD2 | CASSASGTSYEQYF | TGTGCCAGCAGTGCTAGCGGAACTTCCTACGAGCAGTACTTC
TRBJ1-1 | TRBV9 | many | - | CASSPEMNTEAFF | TGTGCCAGCAGCCCTGAGATGAACACTGAAGCTTTCTTT
TRBJ1-5 | TRBV19 | - | - | CASSIFRDNQPQHF | TGTGCCAGTAGTATATTCAGGGACAATCAGCCCCAGCATTTT
TRBJ2-7 | TRBV27 | - | TRBD2 | CASHASGSHEQYF | TGTGCCAGCCATGCTAGCGGGAGCCACGAGCAGTACTTC
TRBJ2-7 | TRBV15 | - | - | CATSIPAGTDTYF | TGTGCCACCAGCATACCCGCCGGGACCGACACCTACTTC
TRBJ2-7 | TRBV6-1 | few | TRBD1 | CASSPTGTGGDEQYF | TGTGCCAGCAGTCCAACCGGGACAGGGGGCGACGAGCAGTACTTC
TRBJ2-5 | TRBV24-1 | - | TRBD1 | CATSDSTGVRQETQYF | TGTGCCACCAGTGATTCGACAGGGGTTCGGCAAGAGACCCAGTACTTC
TRBJ2-2 | TRBV27 | many | - | CASTDSNTGELFF | TGTGCCAGCACAGATTCGAACACCGGGGAGCTGTTTTTT
TRBJ1-1 | TRBV7-9 | few | - | CASSPGTIEAFF | TGTGCCAGCAGCCCGGGAACGATTGAAGCTTTCTTT
TRBJ1-5 | TRBV6-5 | many | - | CASSYPVGQPQHF | TGTGCCAGCAGTTACCCGGTTGGTCAGCCCCAGCATTTT
TRBJ1-1 | TRBV7-2 | - | - | CASSLGRWVTEAFF | TGTGCCAGCAGCTTAGGGAGGTGGGTCACTGAAGCTTTCTTT
TRBJ2-7 | TRBV5-1 | many | TRBD1 | CASSYSGTGTYEQYF | TGCGCCAGCAGCTATTCCGGGACAGGGACGTACGAGCAGTACTTC
TRBJ2-2 | TRBV30 | few | - | CAWSWAGSTGELFF | TGTGCCTGGAGTTGGGCGGGTAGTACCGGGGAGCTGTTTTTT
TRBJ2-5 | TRBV4-1 | - | TRBD1 | CASTPRTGGETQYF | TGCGCCAGCACGCCCCGGACAGGGGGAGAGACCCAGTACTTC
TRBJ2-7 | TRBV5-1 | many | - | CASSLTGLPYYEQYF | TGCGCCAGCAGCTTGACAGGGTTGCCCTACTACGAGCAGTACTTC